One and the same sample provided the 21 T cell receptor beta chains below, sequenced in a study of T-cell reconstitution after alpha-beta-depleted transplantation in children. The TCRbeta library was prepared with unique molecular identifiers. TCRdb re-derived calls from the PCR reads in MiXCR, one entry per CDR3 protein. The sample yields about 980,000 distinct CDR3 sequences, 25% to 30% seen once. Sequenced here: PBMCs, mostly from graft donor cells, sampled 360 days after TCRalphabeta/CD19-depleted stem cell transplant. Every receptor here comes from a boy in the first two years of life who had a stem cell transplant for SCID, so the T cells may come from the graft donor.

This clonotype turned up a few times. The rearrangement links TRBV20-1 to TRBJ2-7; weak D call: TRBD1 (5 bases). The CDR3 extends over 13 amino acids. Looked up from germline, CDR1 is DFQATT and CDR2 is SNEGSKA (reference sequence). Trimming pared 4 bases from V and 1 base from J, leaving 11 bases between. The CDR3 spells CSANYQGSYEQYF. The CDR3 region has the DNA TGCAGTGCTAATTATCAGGGTTCCTACGAGCAGTACTTC.

This chain links TRBV5-1 with TRBJ2-3; D is perhaps TRBD1 or TRBD2 (6 bases each). The CDR3 runs 17 residues. V lost 4 bases, J lost 4 bases, and 22 bases lay in between. The germline V gene encodes CDR1 SGHRS and CDR2 YFSETQ. Written as DNA, the CDR3 is TGCGCCAGCAGCCCCGTAGGTTGGGGGGCCGGGGCAGATACGCAGTATTTT. It encodes CASSPVGWGAGADTQYF.

This clonotype was seen a few times. The rearrangement links TRBV6-5 to TRBJ2-3; D may match TRBD1 or TRBD2 (6 bases each). This CDR3 has 15 amino acids. The germline CDR1 and CDR2 sequences are MNHEY and SVGAGI. Trimming shortened V by 2 bases and J by 10 bases, and 19 bases separated the two germline ends. CDR3 DNA: TGTGCCAGCAGTTACGGCGGTAGGGGGGTATCGGCGCAGTATTTT. Translated: CASSYGGRGVSAQYF.

This clonotype has just a few counts. The chain recombines TRBV6-5 with TRBJ1-2; weak D call: TRBD1 (6 bases). The CDR3 runs 18 residues. CDR1 is MNHEY, CDR2 SVGAGI, per germline. The germline V and J ends were trimmed by 0 bases and 4 bases, with 21 bases remaining between them. The CDR3, as DNA: TGTGCCAGCAGTTACTCGGCCCCGGACAGACTAACCCCCTATGGCTACACCTTC. This sequence encodes CASSYSAPDRLTPYGYTF.

The chain recombines TRBV12-3 or TRBV12-4 with TRBJ2-7; 7 bases are shared with TRBD1. The CDR3 loop spans 13 amino acids. The V segment lost 6 bases and the J segment 5 bases; nucleotides outside the gene matches: 7. CDR3 sequence reads: CASSSTGFDEQYF. Here the CDR3 DNA reads TGTGCCAGCAGCTCGACAGGGTTTGACGAGCAGTACTTC.

This clonotype has just a few counts. The chain is built from TRBV6-1 and TRBJ2-7; D tentatively reads TRBD1 or TRBD2 (5 bases each). Trimming pared 4 bases from V and 6 bases from J, leaving 16 bases between. The CDR3 consists of 14 residues. Germline loops: CDR1 MNHNS, CDR2 SASEGT. CDR3: CASSASLGGFEQYF. The CDR3, as DNA: TGTGCCAGCAGTGCTTCACTTGGGGGTTTCGAGCAGTACTTC.

This clonotype was counted a few times. V usage is TRBV28 and J usage is TRBJ2-7; possibly TRBD2 for D (7 bases). Looked up from germline, CDR1 is MDHEN and CDR2 is SYDVKM. V dropped 6 bases and J dropped 3 bases, with 18 bases sitting between them. This CDR3 region has 15 residues. The CDR3 sequence: CASSTGGLANYEQYF. The DNA for the CDR3 is TGTGCCAGCAGCACGGGGGGCCTGGCCAACTACGAGCAGTACTTC.

The chain recombines TRBV5-1 with TRBJ2-2; TRBD1 is a possible D gene (6 bases). The CDR3 totals 15 residues. Trimming took 3 bases from V and 1 from J, leaving 10 bases between them. Germline CDR1 and CDR2: SGHRS and YFSETQ. The CDR3 loop reads CASSSGQQNTGELFF. As DNA, the CDR3 is TGCGCCAGCAGCTCCGGACAGCAGAACACCGGGGAGCTGTTTTTT.

The sample holds one count of this clonotype. The chain uses TRBV11-2 and TRBJ2-5; a possible D gene is TRBD2 (6 bases). The ends were cut back, 1 base at V and 0 bases at J, with 12 bases in the middle. Germline-derived CDR1 and CDR2 are SGHAT and FQNNGV. The CDR3 contains 16 residues. CDR3 in DNA: TGTGCCAGCAGCTTAGGGGCGGGGAAGTACCAAGAGACCCAGTACTTC. Residues: CASSLGAGKYQETQYF.

This clonotype was found a few times. J is TRBJ2-1 and V is TRBV7-2; the D gene is possibly TRBD1 (5 bases). The CDR3 spans 16 residues. CDR1 is SGHTA and CDR2 is FQGNSA in the germline V gene. Trimming pared 0 bases from V and 7 bases from J, leaving 16 bases between. The CDR3 DNA reads as TGTGCCAGCAGCTTAGCATCTACGCTACAGGAGAATGAGCAGTTCTTC. This gives the protein CASSLASTLQENEQFF. Supplemented by reference TRBV7-2 and TRBJ2-1, the full variable domain reads GAGVSQSPSNKVTEKGKDVELRCDPISGHTALYWYRQSLGQGLEFLIYFQGNSAPDKSGLPSDRFSAERTGGSVSTLTIQRTQQEDSAVYLCASSLASTLQENEQFFGPGTRLTVL.

This clonotype showed up just a few times. This CDR3 reads CASSQPGETGELFF. The CDR3 DNA reads as TGTGCCAGCAGCCAACCGGGCGAGACCGGGGAGCTGTTTTTT. This chain links TRBV3-1 with TRBJ2-2; D uncertain. CDR3 length equals 14 residues. Trimming stripped 2 bases from V and 5 bases from J, with 9 bases between. Germline V gene sequence: CDR1 LGHDT, CDR2 YNNKEL (reference sequence).

V usage is TRBV5-8 and J usage is TRBJ2-5; TRBD1 agrees at 8 bases. With 0 bases clipped from V and 3 bases from J, the junction kept 7 bases outside the gene matches. Germline lookup yields CDR1 SGHTS and CDR2 YDEGEE. The CDR3 is 16 amino acids. The chain's CDR3 is CASSLETGVGKETQYF. In DNA, the CDR3 is TGTGCCAGCAGCTTGGAGACAGGGGTGGGAAAAGAGACCCAGTACTTC.

This clonotype was counted between two and nine times. The chain uses TRBV27 and TRBJ2-1; perhaps TRBD1 as D (5 bases). This CDR3 has 15 amino acids. Germline loops: CDR1 MNHEY, CDR2 SMNVEV (reference sequence). Deletions cut 7 bases from V and 1 base from J, with 14 bases between. The CDR3 nucleotides read TGTGCCAGCACCTCAAGGGGTCGGTCCTACAATGAGCAGTTCTTC. It encodes CASTSRGRSYNEQFF.

The chain links TRBV29-1 to TRBJ2-1; 10 bases agree with TRBD1. CDR3 length: 13 residues. V dropped 5 bases and J dropped 8; count of bases not matched to a gene: 6. Germline V CDR1 and CDR2: SQVTM, ANQGSEA. The CDR3 region has the DNA TGCAGCGTTACCGGACAGGGGGGGCATGAGCAGTTCTTC. Its translation: CSVTGQGGHEQFF.

This clonotype came up a few times. This sequence joins TRBV4-2 and TRBJ2-5, with D possibly being TRBD1 (6 bases). V was cut by 0 bases and J by 2 bases, with 13 bases left in between. In germline, CDR1 is LGHNA, CDR2 YNFKEQ. This CDR3 spans 16 amino acids. As DNA, the CDR3 is TGTGCCAGCAGCCAAGATTCCGGACAGAAGCAAGAGACCCAGTACTTC. It is translated as CASSQDSGQKQETQYF.

A few counts support this clonotype. The V and J genes are TRBV7-8 and TRBJ2-7, with TRBD2 as a possible D gene (5 bases). The ends were cut back, 5 bases at V and 4 bases at J, with 18 bases in the middle. The CDR3 contains 15 residues. From germline, CDR1 is SGHVS and CDR2 FQNEAQ. In DNA, the CDR3 is TGTGCCAGCAGCCTACTCGGGGTCGCTGTTTACGAGCAGTACTTC. Translating gives CASSLLGVAVYEQYF.

This clonotype was observed a handful of times. The chain uses TRBV29-1 and TRBJ2-1; TRBD2 is a possible D gene (7 bases). V was pared by 2 bases and J by 5 bases, with 10 bases between. CDR1 SQVTM and CDR2 ANQGSEA come from the germline V gene. The CDR3 totals 13 residues. CDR3 loop: CSVEWRGHNEQFF. CDR3 sequence (DNA): TGCAGCGTTGAATGGCGGGGGCACAATGAGCAGTTCTTC.

This clonotype was recorded a few times. The V gene is TRBV5-6, the J gene TRBJ1-6; D unclear. The CDR3 is made up of 14 amino acids. V dropped 2 bases and J dropped 4 bases, with 7 bases sitting between them. Germline CDR1 is SGHDT and CDR2 is YYEEEE. CDR3 loop: CASSLVGYNSPLHF. The CDR3 DNA reads TGTGCCAGCAGCTTAGTTGGGTATAATTCACCCCTCCACTTT.

The chain recombines TRBV5-1 with TRBJ2-5; perhaps TRBD1 as D (6 bases). The CDR3 spans 16 residues. V was pared by 4 bases and J by 1 base, with 17 bases between. Germline loops: CDR1 SGHRS, CDR2 YFSETQ. The CDR3 sequence is CASSDYRTGSQETQYF. The CDR3 coding sequence is TGCGCCAGCAGCGACTACCGCACAGGGTCCCAAGAGACCCAGTACTTC. Full variable domain (remainder filled in from reference TRBV5-1 and TRBJ2-5): KAGVTQTPRYLIKTRGQQVTLSCSPISGHRSVSWYQQTPGQGLQFLFEYFSETQRNKGNFPGRFSGRQFSNSRSEMNVSTLELGDSALYLCASSDYRTGSQETQYFGPGTRLLVL.

CDR3 loop: CSAFQGSNQPQHF. The CDR3 nucleotides are TGCAGTGCTTTCCAAGGGAGCAATCAGCCCCAGCATTTT. The chain uses TRBV20-1 and TRBJ1-5; D call uncertain. The germline CDR1 and CDR2 sequences are DFQATT and SNEGSKA (reference sequence). There are 13 residues in the CDR3. Trimming removed 5 bases at V and 1 base at J, with 9 bases between.

CDR3 bases: TGTGCCGAGGGAGGGTACCAAGAGACCCAGTACTTC. Protein: CAEGGYQETQYF. The V call is TRBV7-2, the J call TRBJ2-5; 7 bases line up with TRBD2. V was clipped by 11 bases and J by 0 bases; unmatched bases: 3. The CDR3 is 12 amino acids. Per germline, CDR1 SGHTA and CDR2 FQGNSA.